Below are 11 T cell receptor beta chains sequenced from a single sample in a study of technical replicates of blood from several donors (dated 2017 in TCRdb). The library was generated by the immunoSEQ multiplex PCR assay. TCRdb carries this immuneACCESS record with in-frame sequences only. Its versions omit some clonotypes, under half of them owing to an unresolved V gene in the studies checked, with the rest unexplained. The sample table records about 82,000 clones; approximately 96% of these occur just once. The leading ten clones occupy approximately 0.41% of the sample. Sequencing was carried out using T cells isolated from PBMCs. The receptors were sampled from a human donor in good health.

The V gene is TRBV6-5, the J gene TRBJ2-1, with 7 nucleotides matching TRBD2. This CDR3 spans 13 amino acids. Germline CDR1 is MNHEY and CDR2 is SVGAGI. V lost 8 bases and J lost 2; bases outside the gene matches: 3. CDR3 protein: CASGLAAYNEQFF. In nucleotides, the CDR3 is TGTGCCAGCGGGCTAGCGGCCTACAATGAGCAGTTCTTC.

The J gene is TRBJ1-3, the V gene TRBV25-1; D gene ambiguous. This CDR3 region has 14 residues. V gave up 7 bases and J gave up 3 bases, with 13 bases separating them. Looked up from germline, CDR1 is MGHDK and CDR2 is SYGVNS. CDR3: CASIGGGSGNTIYF. CDR3 nucleotide sequence: TGTGCCAGCATAGGAGGTGGTAGTGGAAACACCATATATTTT.

V and J are TRBV28 and TRBJ1-2, with 9 positions matching TRBD1. The trim removed 5 bases at V and 3 bases at J, leaving 7 bases unmatched. CDR3 length equals 15 residues. Looked up from germline, CDR1 is MDHEN and CDR2 is SYDVKM. CDR3 sequence (DNA): TGTGCCAGCAGTCCCGGGACAGGGACTTACTATGGCTACACCTTC. It is translated as CASSPGTGTYYGYTF.

V is TRBV28 and J is TRBJ1-1; no clear D. Trimming stripped 2 bases from V and 2 bases from J, with 6 bases between. Germline loops: CDR1 MDHEN, CDR2 SYDVKM. The CDR3 extends over 13 amino acids. CDR3 nucleotide sequence: TGTGCCAGCAGTTTACTCAGAAACACTGAAGCTTTCTTT. Protein: CASSLLRNTEAFF.

This chain connects TRBV6-1 to TRBJ2-7, with 8 bases matching TRBD2. CDR1 is MNHNS, CDR2 SASEGT, per germline. The length of the CDR3 is 15 residues. V was pared by 1 base and J by 7 bases, with 9 bases of the junction left unmatched. CDR3 region: CASSEDQTGGREQYF. In DNA, the CDR3 is TGTGCCAGCAGTGAAGATCAGACGGGAGGGAGGGAGCAGTACTTC.

The rearrangement joins TRBV7-9 to TRBJ1-1, with TRBD1 identical over 10 bases. The CDR3 spans 14 residues. After removal of 4 bases from V and 11 bases from J, the junction contained 10 bases not matched to a gene. From germline, CDR1 is SEHNR and CDR2 FQNEAQ (reference sequence). Written as DNA, the CDR3 is TGTGCCAGCAGCTCTACAGACAGGGGGCGAGATGCTTTCTTT. Amino acids: CASSSTDRGRDAFF.

This chain joins TRBV9 and TRBJ2-2; 10 nucleotides align to TRBD1. The CDR3 sequence is 15 residues long. Germline V gene sequence: CDR1 SGDLS, CDR2 YYNGEE. After removal of 5 bases from V and 6 bases from J, the junction contained 7 bases not matched to a gene. In DNA, the CDR3 is TGTGCCAGCAGATGGGGGACAGGGGAGTCCGGGGAGCTGTTTTTT. Translating gives CASRWGTGESGELFF.

The chain links TRBV15 to TRBJ1-4; D not certain. Germline CDR1 LNHNV, CDR2 YYDKDF (reference sequence). V was cut by 1 base and J by 3 bases, with 9 bases left in between. There are 15 residues in the CDR3. The CDR3 region has the DNA TGTGCCACCAGCAGAGTCGTATCCTCTAATGAAAAACTGTTTTTT. Translated, it gives CATSRVVSSNEKLFF.

The V call is TRBV9, the J call TRBJ2-7; TRBD1 aligns across 9 bases. V shed 3 bases, J shed 2 bases, and the junction held 6 bases outside the gene matches. The CDR3 runs to 15 residues. Germline V lookup: CDR1 SGDLS, CDR2 YYNGEE. The CDR3 DNA is TGTGCCAGCAGCGCCCGGGACAGGGAAACCTACGAGCAGTACTTC. Translated, it gives CASSARDRETYEQYF.

This chain uses TRBV2 with TRBJ2-3, with D unresolved. V lost 7 bases to trimming and J lost 5 bases, with 4 bases between them. This CDR3 has 10 amino acids. The germline V gene has CDR1 SNHLY and CDR2 FYNNEI. Written as DNA, the CDR3 is TGTGCCAGCATGCGAGATACGCAGTATTTT. Translation gives CASMRDTQYF.

The J gene is TRBJ2-3, the V gene TRBV5-4; TRBD2 matches 12 bases. This CDR3 has 16 residues. CDR1 and CDR2 from the germline V gene are SGHNT and YYREEE (reference sequence). The J segment lost 3 bases and the V segment lost 4 bases, leaving 6 bases of the junction unmatched. The CDR3 reads CASSLRLAGVTDTQYF. CDR3 nucleotides: TGTGCCAGCAGCCTGAGACTAGCGGGAGTAACAGATACGCAGTATTTT.